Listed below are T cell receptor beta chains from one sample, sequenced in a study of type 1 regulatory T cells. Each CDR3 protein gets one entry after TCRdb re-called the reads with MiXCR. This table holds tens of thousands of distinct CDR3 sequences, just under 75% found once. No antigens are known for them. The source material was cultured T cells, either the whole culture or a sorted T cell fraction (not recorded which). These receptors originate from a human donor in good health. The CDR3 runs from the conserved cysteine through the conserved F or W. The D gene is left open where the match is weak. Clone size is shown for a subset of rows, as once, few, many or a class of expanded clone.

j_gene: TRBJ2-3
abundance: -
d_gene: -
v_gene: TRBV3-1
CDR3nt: TGTGCCAGCAGCCAAGAGCGAACGCAGTATTTT
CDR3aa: CASSQERTQYF

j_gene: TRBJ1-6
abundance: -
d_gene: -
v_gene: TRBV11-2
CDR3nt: TGTGCCAGCAGCTTAGGATATAATTCACCCCTCCACTTT
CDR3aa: CASSLGYNSPLHF

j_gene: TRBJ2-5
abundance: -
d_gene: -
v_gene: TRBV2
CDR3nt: TGTGCCAGCACTCTAGCGAGAGTGGAGACCCAGTACTTC
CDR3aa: CASTLARVETQYF

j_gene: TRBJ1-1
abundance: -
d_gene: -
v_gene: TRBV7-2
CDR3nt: TGTGCCAGCAAAATTACAGGTGCTGGGAACACTGAAGCTTTCTTT
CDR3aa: CASKITGAGNTEAFF

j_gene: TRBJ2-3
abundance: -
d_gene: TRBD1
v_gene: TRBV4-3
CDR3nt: TGCGCCAGCAGCCCAACAGGGGTGAGGACAGATACGCAGTATTTT
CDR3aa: CASSPTGVRTDTQYF

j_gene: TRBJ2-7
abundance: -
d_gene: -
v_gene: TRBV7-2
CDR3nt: TGTGCCAGCAGCTTACATCAGACTAACTACGAGCAGTACTTC
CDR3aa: CASSLHQTNYEQYF

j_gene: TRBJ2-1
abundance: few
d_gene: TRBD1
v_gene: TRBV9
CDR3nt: TGTGCCAGCAGCCCGAGGGACAGACCTTACAATGAGCAGTTCTTC
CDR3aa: CASSPRDRPYNEQFF

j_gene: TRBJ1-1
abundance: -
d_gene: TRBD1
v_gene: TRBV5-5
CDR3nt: TGTGCCAGCAGCTTGGATGGACAGGGGGCGGCTGAAGCTTTCTTT
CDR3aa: CASSLDGQGAAEAFF

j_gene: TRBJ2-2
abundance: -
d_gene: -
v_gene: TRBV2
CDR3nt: TGTGCCAGCAGTGAGGGGTCGCCAAACACCGGGGAGCTGTTTTTT
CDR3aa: CASSEGSPNTGELFF

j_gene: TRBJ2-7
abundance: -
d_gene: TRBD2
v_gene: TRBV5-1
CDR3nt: TGCGCCAGCAGCTTGGTTGCGGGGGGCAACTACGAGCAGTACTTC
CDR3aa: CASSLVAGGNYEQYF